A selection of T cell receptor beta chains follows, all from one sample in a study of T cell changes during pregnancy in multiple sclerosis. Sequencing used immunoSEQ multiplex PCR; TCRdb keeps in-frame clones, though not all of them. The sample includes about 80,000 clones, roughly nine tenths seen only once; the top ten take 1.4%. The sample consisted of peripheral blood, taken before pregnancy. These receptors all stem from a female donor with multiple sclerosis, enrolled in a pregnancy study. The CDR3 runs from the conserved cysteine through the conserved F or W. Fields, in order: V gene, clone size, J gene, D gene, CDR3 DNA, CDR3 protein. A D gene is named only where the DNA matches it firmly. Expanded clones are given a class, and other clones once, few, many or no size at all.

>TRBV15|-|TRBJ2-7|TRBD1
TGTGCCACCAGCAGAGATCGGGGACAGGGGTCAGGCAGGCAGTACTTC
CATSRDRGQGSGRQYF
>TRBV4-1|-|TRBJ1-1|TRBD1
TGCGCCAGCAGCCCTGGACAGGGGAAAACTGAAGCTTTCTTT
CASSPGQGKTEAFF
>TRBV5-1|-|TRBJ1-2|-
TGCGCCAGCAGCTTGGGGGGCAGTACTAACTATGGCTACACCTTC
CASSLGGSTNYGYTF
>TRBV9|-|TRBJ1-1|-
TGTGCCAGCAGCGTAGCTACGAGGTCGGGGGGGGGCACTGAAGCTTTCTTT
CASSVATRSGGGTEAFF
>TRBV11-1|-|TRBJ2-7|-
TGTGCCAGCAGCTTCGTAGTAGACAGCTCCTACGAGCAGTACTTC
CASSFVVDSSYEQYF
>TRBV6-5|-|TRBJ1-5|-
TGTGCCAGCACCCTAGACAGGTATGGCAATCAGCCCCAGCATTTT
CASTLDRYGNQPQHF
>TRBV4-1|-|TRBJ1-3|-
TGCGCCAGCAGCCAAGGTGATGGGACACCGCCTGGAAACACCATATATTTT
CASSQGDGTPPGNTIYF
>TRBV5-4|-|TRBJ2-3|TRBD2
TGTGCCAGCAGAAGACTAGCGGGGAACACAGATACGCAGTATTTT
CASRRLAGNTDTQYF
>TRBV4-1|-|TRBJ2-1|TRBD1
TGCGCCAGCAGCCTCCGACAGGGGGCGAATGAGCAGTTCTTC
CASSLRQGANEQFF
>TRBV27|-|TRBJ1-4|TRBD1
TGTGCCAGCAGCCCACAGGGGTCTGATGAAAAACTGTTTTTT
CASSPQGSDEKLFF
>TRBV2|-|TRBJ2-2|TRBD2
TGTGCCAGCAGTGAGCTCGTCTACCACCACGGGGGGACCGATTCTAACACCGGGGAGCTGTTTTTT
CASSELVYHHGGTDSNTGELFF
>TRBV11-2|-|TRBJ2-3|TRBD2
TGTGCCAGCAGCGGACCACTAGCGGGGGAGGGAGATACGCAGTATTTT
CASSGPLAGEGDTQYF
>TRBV9|-|TRBJ2-5|-
TGTGCCAGCAGCGTAGAGTCCAGGGACCAAGAGACCCAGTACTTC
CASSVESRDQETQYF
>TRBV4-1|once|TRBJ1-1|-
TGCGCCAGCAGCCAAGAGGGGGGGGAGAACACTGAAGCTTTCTTT
CASSQEGGENTEAFF
>TRBV19|-|TRBJ1-1|-
TGTGCCAGTAGTATTCGGGGGAACACTGAAGCTTTCTTT
CASSIRGNTEAFF
>TRBV11-2|-|TRBJ2-7|TRBD2
TGTGCCAGCAGCTTATCGGCTAGCGGGGTTCGCGAGCAGTACTTC
CASSLSASGVREQYF
>TRBV7-3|-|TRBJ2-3|TRBD2
TGTGCCAGCAGCTTAGGTGGACTAGTAGATGGCACAGATACGCAGTATTTT
CASSLGGLVDGTDTQYF
>TRBV5-8|-|TRBJ1-5|-
TGTGCCAGCAGCCTTCAGGGTACGGGCAATCAGCCCCAGCATTTT
CASSLQGTGNQPQHF
>TRBV7-2|-|TRBJ1-2|TRBD1
TGTGCCAGCAGCAATTTCCAGGGGGTAGGGGGCTACACCTTC
CASSNFQGVGGYTF
>TRBV9|-|TRBJ2-5|TRBD2
TGTGCCAGCAGCGTAGGAACTAGCGGGTCCCAAGAGACCCAGTACTTC
CASSVGTSGSQETQYF
>TRBV2|-|TRBJ1-4|-
TGTGCCAGCAGTGAAGGAGGAGCAACTAATGAAAAACTGTTTTTT
CASSEGGATNEKLFF
>TRBV7-6|-|TRBJ2-7|-
TGTGCCAGCAGCTTAAGCCTTTCCTCGGATCCGGGGGGCAAGTTCTACGAGCAGTACTTC
CASSLSLSSDPGGKFYEQYF
>TRBV7-9|-|TRBJ2-1|TRBD2
TGTGCCAGCAGCCCGGGGACTATCAATGAGCAGTTCTTC
CASSPGTINEQFF
>TRBV10-3|-|TRBJ2-7|-
TGTGCCATCAGTTTCCAGGGAGGTCCTAACTACGAGCAGTACTTC
CAISFQGGPNYEQYF
>TRBV19|-|TRBJ2-1|TRBD2
TGTGCCAGTAGCTCTCTTGGTGGGGAGGGCAATGAGCAGTTCTTC
CASSSLGGEGNEQFF
>TRBV7-2|-|TRBJ1-5|-
TGTGCCAGCAGCCCATTGACTGGCTTTAGCAATCAGCCCCAGCATTTT
CASSPLTGFSNQPQHF
>TRBV4-1|-|TRBJ2-3|TRBD2
TGCGCCAGCAGCCAAGAAGGTGGGGGGGGGACTAGCACAGATACGCAGTATTTT
CASSQEGGGGTSTDTQYF
>TRBV6-5|-|TRBJ1-1|-
TGTGCCAGCAGTATGGTCGGTCAAACTGAAGCTTTCTTT
CASSMVGQTEAFF
>TRBV28|-|TRBJ1-6|-
TGTGCCAGCAACCCCCCTGGGGGGTCACCCCTCCACTTT
CASNPPGGSPLHF
>TRBV5-8|-|TRBJ1-4|-
TGTGCCAGCAGCCTAGGAGGAGGGTATGAAAAACTGTTTTTT
CASSLGGGYEKLFF
>TRBV6-6|-|TRBJ1-1|-
TGTGCCAGCAGTCGACAGGCGAACACTGAAGCTTTCTTT
CASSRQANTEAFF
>TRBV5-8|-|TRBJ2-7|-
TGTGCCAGCATCCCCACGGGTCAGGGCTTCTACGAGCAGTACTTC
CASIPTGQGFYEQYF
>TRBV12-5|-|TRBJ2-1|TRBD1
TGTGCTAGTGGTTACCCGGGACAGGGGGCCGATGAGCAGTTCTTC
CASGYPGQGADEQFF
>TRBV11-2|-|TRBJ2-5|TRBD2
TGTGCCAGCAGCTTAGCGGGGGGGTTTGAGACCCAGTACTTC
CASSLAGGFETQYF
>TRBV9|few|TRBJ1-6|-
TGTGCCAGCAGCGCCCGATCGAGCTCCTATAATTCACCCCTCCACTTT
CASSARSSSYNSPLHF
>TRBV19|-|TRBJ2-7|TRBD1
TGTGCCAGTAGTATAGGGCGACGGACAGGGGCTTCCGAGCAGTACTTC
CASSIGRRTGASEQYF
>TRBV27|-|TRBJ1-2|TRBD1
TGTGCCAGCAGTTTAATCCCTTTGACAGGGGGATATGGCTACACCTTC
CASSLIPLTGGYGYTF
>TRBV20-1|-|TRBJ1-2|TRBD1
TGCAGTGCTAGTACAGGGGGTGGCTACACCTTC
CSASTGGGYTF
>TRBV19|-|TRBJ1-4|-
TGTGCCAGTAGTATAGAGCCTCCTCAGGGTACCAATGAAAAACTGTTTTTT
CASSIEPPQGTNEKLFF